The 29 T cell receptor beta chains presented below share a single source sample, sequenced in a study of PD-1 blockade in mismatch repair-deficient tumors. TCRdb keeps only in-frame clones here, not all; method: immunoSEQ multiplex PCR. The sample includes 30,000 to 40,000 clones, approximately 80% of them seen just once. Sequencing used PBMCs, obtained less than 7 weeks after starting pembrolizumab. These receptors were collected from an adult with mismatch repair-deficient cancer.

This sequence joins TRBV7-8 and TRBJ2-1; D might be TRBD1 (7 bases). The CDR3 is made up of 17 amino acids. The germline gives CDR1 SGHVS, CDR2 FQNEAQ. V was shortened by 1 base and J by 7 bases, with 20 bases between the two germline ends. For the CDR3, the DNA is TGTGCCAGCAGCTTAGAGTCAGGGGGAGGCTTTGGAAATGAGCAGTTCTTC. Amino acids: CASSLESGGGFGNEQFF.

The chain is built from TRBV29-1 and TRBJ2-3, with 8 nucleotides matching TRBD1. V was clipped by 3 bases and J by 6 bases; unmatched bases: 11. Germline V gene lookup returns CDR1 SQVTM and CDR2 ANQGSEA. This CDR3 region has 15 residues. CDR3 DNA: TGCAGCGTTGATCTAACTGACAGGGGATCGGATACGCAGTATTTT. This translates into CSVDLTDRGSDTQYF.

The V gene is TRBV9, the J gene TRBJ1-2, with D maybe TRBD1 (5 bases). The V end lost 4 bases, the J end lost 3 bases, and 19 bases lay between the germline ends. The CDR3 runs 16 residues. CDR1 is SGDLS, CDR2 YYNGEE, per germline. In DNA form, the CDR3 reads TGTGCCAGCAGCTCAAGGTCCCAGGGAAGCTACTATGGCTACACCTTC. Translation: CASSSRSQGSYYGYTF.

The chain links TRBV4-1 to TRBJ2-7; 11 nucleotides agree with TRBD2. The trim removed 4 bases at V and 0 bases at J, leaving 8 bases unmatched. This CDR3 has 17 amino acids. Per germline, CDR1 MGHRA and CDR2 YSYEKL. The CDR3 sequence: CASSLVSTSGNSYEQYF. In DNA, the CDR3 is TGCGCCAGCAGCCTCGTTTCGACTAGCGGGAACTCCTACGAGCAGTACTTC.

The V call is TRBV5-1, the J call TRBJ2-5; D is perhaps TRBD1 (7 bases). Germline CDR1 SGHRS, CDR2 YFSETQ. There are 13 residues in the CDR3. Deletions cut 4 bases from V and 2 bases from J, with 9 bases between. DNA for the CDR3: TGCGCCAGCAGCGCGGGACAGCAAGAGACCCAGTACTTC. This codes for CASSAGQQETQYF.

The chain employs TRBV14 and TRBJ1-2; 7 bases match TRBD1. Germline loops: CDR1 SGHDN, CDR2 FVKESK. This CDR3 is 14 amino acids long. The ends lost 5 bases at V and 7 bases at J; junction bases unmatched: 10. CDR3 sequence reads: CASSSGRGVSGYTF. In DNA, the CDR3 is TGTGCCAGCAGCTCGGGCAGGGGGGTCAGTGGCTACACCTTC.

The chain combines TRBV7-3 with TRBJ2-2; 7 nucleotides line up with TRBD1. Germline assignment: CDR1 SGHTA and CDR2 FQGTGA. J lost 7 bases, V lost 4 bases, and 6 bases had no gene match. CDR3 length: 14 amino acids. The CDR3 protein is CASSSGQVGGELFF. The CDR3 region has the DNA TGTGCCAGCAGCTCCGGACAGGTCGGCGGGGAGCTGTTTTTT.

The rearrangement uses TRBV6-4 and TRBJ2-2; D gene uncertain. Between the trimmed V and J ends, which lost 3 bases and 3 bases, there was a span of 5 bases. The CDR3 has 13 residues. CDR1 and CDR2 (germline): MRHNA, SNTAGT. CDR3 coding DNA: TGTGCCAGCAGTGAGTCAGACACCGGGGAGCTGTTTTTT. It specifies CASSESDTGELFF.

The chain recombines TRBV11-1 with TRBJ1-6, with D perhaps TRBD1 (5 bases). V was shortened by 4 bases and J by 0 bases, with 13 bases between the two germline ends. The CDR3 contains 17 residues. The V gene's germline CDR1 is SGHAT and CDR2 FQDESV (reference sequence). The CDR3 DNA follows: TGTGCCAGCAGCTCTGGACACCCTCCCTCCTATAATTCACCCCTCCACTTT. It codes for CASSSGHPPSYNSPLHF.

This clone has just one count. This chain links TRBV5-4 with TRBJ1-5; D is possibly TRBD1 (6 bases). Germline assignment: CDR1 SGHNT and CDR2 YYREEE (reference sequence). V was clipped by 4 bases and J by 6 bases, with 17 bases between them. This CDR3 contains 15 residues. CDR3 bases: TGTGCCAGCAGCCAAGATATTGGGGGCACTCAGCCCCAGCATTTT. Encoded protein: CASSQDIGGTQPQHF.

The CDR3, as DNA: TGTGCCAGCAAGACTAGCGGGGGGCATGAGCAGTTCTTC. Translated: CASKTSGGHEQFF. The rearrangement links TRBV4-2 to TRBJ2-1; 13 bases fit TRBD2. Germline V CDR1 and CDR2: LGHNA, YNFKEQ. The CDR3 runs to 13 residues. With 7 bases clipped from V and 8 bases from J, the junction kept 2 bases outside the gene matches.

In nucleotides, the CDR3 is TGTGCCAGCAGTTACTCCCGGGACAGCTTGTATGGCTACACCTTC. Its protein is CASSYSRDSLYGYTF. The chain carries TRBV27 and TRBJ1-2, with TRBD1 matching over 7 bases. Germline CDR1 reads MNHEY; CDR2 reads SMNVEV (reference sequence). Trimming took 4 bases from V and 5 from J; bases not matched to a gene: 10. There are 15 residues in the CDR3.

This clone appeared once. This chain uses TRBV7-7 with TRBJ2-3; 10 bases match TRBD2. V shed 1 base and J 6 bases; nucleotides not matched to a gene: 7. Germline CDR1 reads SSHAT; CDR2 reads FNYEAQ (reference sequence). CDR3 size: 16 residues. CDR3 sequence reads: CASSLGASGSADTQYF. CDR3 sequence (DNA): TGTGCCAGCAGCTTAGGAGCTAGCGGGAGTGCCGATACGCAGTATTTT.

This clone was seen once. The gene calls are TRBV5-1 and TRBJ2-3, with 15 bases lining up with TRBD2. Trimming removed 7 bases from V and 5 bases from J; junction bases left unmatched: 5. CDR1 and CDR2 (germline): SGHRS, YFSETQ. The CDR3 runs 15 residues. Here the CDR3 reads CASWGLAGGLDTQYF. As DNA, the CDR3 is TGCGCCAGCTGGGGACTAGCGGGAGGACTAGATACGCAGTATTTT.

This clone was seen only a few times. This chain links TRBV19 with TRBJ2-7, with TRBD1 identical over 11 bases. Germline-derived CDR1 and CDR2 are LNHDA and SQIVND (reference sequence). The length of the CDR3 is 15 residues. After removal of 3 bases from V and 2 bases from J, the junction contained 3 bases not matched to a gene. The CDR3 coding sequence is TGTGCCAGTAGTATTCAGGGACAGGGGGCCTACGAGCAGTACTTC. Translation: CASSIQGQGAYEQYF.

The chain uses TRBV29-1 and TRBJ2-1; 12 bases map to TRBD2. The V segment lost 2 bases and the J segment 3 bases; nucleotides outside the gene matches: 5. The CDR3 spans 16 residues. Germline V gives CDR1 SQVTM, CDR2 ANQGSEA. The CDR3 coding sequence is TGCAGCGTTGAAATACTAGCGGGAGGTTTCTACAATGAGCAGTTCTTC. It specifies CSVEILAGGFYNEQFF.

V usage is TRBV9 and J usage is TRBJ1-4; D might be TRBD1 (5 bases). Germline V gives CDR1 SGDLS, CDR2 YYNGEE. The CDR3 spans 17 residues. V dropped 0 bases and J dropped 3 bases, with 15 bases sitting between them. The CDR3 DNA reads TGTGCCAGCAGCGTAGCCCCCAGGGACTCGCCTAATGAAAAACTGTTTTTT. Amino acid sequence: CASSVAPRDSPNEKLFF.

This clone was detected only a few times. V usage is TRBV29-1 and J usage is TRBJ2-7, with TRBD2 matching over 14 bases. This CDR3 has 14 amino acids. Looked up from germline, CDR1 is SQVTM and CDR2 is ANQGSEA. Unmatched junction bases numbered 5, after V lost 5 bases and J lost 5 bases. The CDR3: CSVFGTSGSNEQYF. The CDR3 DNA sequence: TGCAGCGTTTTTGGGACTAGCGGGAGTAACGAGCAGTACTTC.

V gene TRBV11-2 combines with J gene TRBJ1-2; 9 positions agree with TRBD1. This CDR3 has 15 residues. V was pared by 2 bases and J by 4 bases, with 5 bases of the junction left unmatched. Germline CDR1 is SGHAT and CDR2 is FQNNGV. In DNA, the CDR3 is TGTGCCAGCAGCTTAACGGGACAGGGAGGCTATGGCTACACCTTC. This codes for CASSLTGQGGYGYTF.

The J gene is TRBJ2-7, the V gene TRBV25-1, with D perhaps matching TRBD1 (6 bases). Germline CDR1 is MGHDK and CDR2 is SYGVNS. The CDR3 totals 15 residues. V lost 3 bases and J 5 bases, leaving 17 bases between the germline ends. In DNA, the CDR3 is TGTGCCAGCAGTGAGTGGGTTGGGGGCAACGACGAGCAGTACTTC. Translated, it gives CASSEWVGGNDEQYF.

The chain links TRBV28 to TRBJ2-5, with D possibly matching TRBD2 (6 bases). Looked up from germline, CDR1 is MDHEN and CDR2 is SYDVKM. Trimming cost V 3 bases and J 1 base, with 15 bases left between them. The CDR3 loop spans 16 amino acids. CDR3 nucleotides: TGTGCCAGCAGTTTGGGGGTAGCGGCAGCCCAAGAGACCCAGTACTTC. This gives the protein CASSLGVAAAQETQYF. The complete variable domain, with remaining parts taken from reference TRBV28 and TRBJ2-5, reads DVKVTQSSRYLVKRTGEKVFLECVQDMDHENMFWYRQDPGLGLRLIYFSYDVKMKEKGDIPEGYSVSREKKERFSLILESASTNQTSMYLCASSLGVAAAQETQYFGPGTRLLVL.

The V call is TRBV5-6, the J call TRBJ2-6; 7 bases map to TRBD1. The CDR3 runs to 19 residues. Germline values: CDR1 SGHDT, CDR2 YYEEEE. V lost 4 bases to trimming and J lost 0 bases; unmatched junction nucleotides: 13. CDR3 residues: CASSLNRGKGFSGANVLTF. DNA for the CDR3: TGTGCCAGCAGCCTCAACAGGGGAAAGGGGTTCTCTGGGGCCAACGTCCTGACTTTC.

The CDR3: CASSRLAGVNPGELFF. CDR3 nucleotides: TGTGCCAGCAGCCGTTTAGCGGGAGTTAATCCCGGGGAGCTGTTTTTT. The rearrangement joins TRBV27 to TRBJ2-2; the match to TRBD2 covers 9 bases. Trimming removed 6 bases from V and 6 bases from J; junction bases left unmatched: 11. Germline CDR1 MNHEY, CDR2 SMNVEV (reference sequence). The CDR3 extends over 16 amino acids.

The chain combines TRBV28 with TRBJ1-5; the D gene is possibly TRBD1 (5 bases). The germline CDR1 and CDR2 sequences are MDHEN and SYDVKM. Trimming cost V 7 bases and J 0 bases, with 16 bases left between them. The CDR3 consists of 16 residues. The CDR3 protein is CASIPNGHFSNQPQHF. The CDR3 DNA sequence: TGTGCCAGCATCCCGAACGGACATTTTAGCAATCAGCCCCAGCATTTT. The full variable domain, its missing parts supplied by reference TRBV28 and TRBJ1-5, is DVKVTQSSRYLVKRTGEKVFLECVQDMDHENMFWYRQDPGLGLRLIYFSYDVKMKEKGDIPEGYSVSREKKERFSLILESASTNQTSMYLCASIPNGHFSNQPQHFGDGTRLSIL.

This rearrangement joins TRBV9 to TRBJ1-1; 9 bases align to TRBD1. V lost 4 bases and J lost 5; bases outside the gene matches: 6. Germline V CDR1 and CDR2: SGDLS, YYNGEE. The CDR3 loop spans 14 amino acids. CDR3 loop: CASSQTGGGTEAFF. The CDR3 bases are TGTGCCAGCAGCCAAACAGGGGGCGGAACTGAAGCTTTCTTT.

The chain recombines TRBV5-4 with TRBJ2-7; D is possibly TRBD1 (5 bases). The germline gives CDR1 SGHNT, CDR2 YYREEE (reference sequence). With 6 bases removed from V and 5 bases from J, the gap between germline ends came to 18 bases. The CDR3 covers 14 residues. Here the CDR3 DNA reads TGTGCCAGCAACCCTTCGGAGACAGAAAACGAGCAGTACTTC. The encoded protein is CASNPSETENEQYF.

V is TRBV4-1 and J is TRBJ2-1; 9 positions match TRBD1. The CDR3 extends over 17 amino acids. CDR1 and CDR2 from the germline V gene are MGHRA and YSYEKL. After removal of 1 base from V and 0 bases from J, the junction contained 4 bases not matched to a gene. The CDR3 region has the DNA TGCGCCAGCAGCCAAGGGACAGGGGTTAACTCCTACAATGAGCAGTTCTTC. It is translated as CASSQGTGVNSYNEQFF.

V is TRBV5-1 and J is TRBJ1-1; D might be TRBD1 (6 bases). Trimming removed 1 base at V and 1 base at J, with 20 bases between. Germline CDR1 is SGHRS and CDR2 is YFSETQ. This CDR3 has 18 residues. The DNA of the CDR3 is TGCGCCAGCAGCTTGTGGGCGGGGGCCGGGTTTGGGAACACTGAAGCTTTCTTT. Translation: CASSLWAGAGFGNTEAFF.

The chain's CDR3 is CASSSGGASGRVSNEQFF. The CDR3 coding sequence is TGTGCCAGCAGCTCCGGCGGGGCTAGCGGGAGGGTAAGCAATGAGCAGTTCTTC. The V call is TRBV5-4, the J call TRBJ2-1, with TRBD2 matching 12 bases. After removal of 3 bases from V and 6 bases from J, the junction contained 13 bases not matched to a gene. The CDR3 extends over 18 amino acids. Germline V gene lookup returns CDR1 SGHNT and CDR2 YYREEE (reference sequence).